This paragraph covers one T cell receptor beta chain sequence. This clone was counted between two and nine times. This clone's antigen is unknown. Base qualities are missing; no much larger clone stands one base away. This record comes from a study of blood T cell repertoires in COVID-19 (dated by TCRdb to 2018 to 2021). About the study as a whole: Collaborator samples came from the United States, Italy and Spain and covered acute and convalescent phases of COVID-19. HLA class I and class II types, where available, came from metadata supplied by the sample provider rather than from assay-based typing. The repertoires were made available in a free public database intended to serve as a resource for research on the immune response to SARS-CoV-2. The samples were drawn from the first 160 participants of the ongoing ImmuneRACE study and from 1,200 or so subjects provided by 6 global collaborators. The prospective study material was composed of cDNA or gDNA derived from T cells, B-cell-depleted T cells, or PBMCs. The sample metadata nearly always contained a de-identified subject ID, COVID-19 status, age in years and sex. Subjects who had been exposed to COVID-19, were actively infected with it, or had recovered from it provided the deeply sampled blood TCRbeta repertoires that made up the dataset.

The full study reports these points: Clinical and demographic metadata were provided uncurated, with the amount varying by source and participant.

The immunoSEQ Assay, a bias-controlled multiplex PCR, was used to amplify TCRbeta CDR3 regions from genomic DNA. On the authors' methods: Within the assay, amplification of reference gene primers was used to estimate how many nucleated cells each sample contained. To quantify the absolute abundance of each unique TCRbeta CDR3 rearrangement, sequence reads were collapsed and filtered. For each sample, productive Simpson clonality was calculated as the square root of Simpson's diversity index across productive rearrangements. TCRdb mirrors the immuneACCESS table, restricted to in-frame sequences. Some clones are absent from its copies; in checked studies, under half trace to an unresolved V gene, and the reason for the others is unknown. V and J calls and clone size are given by that table; D and trimming were obtained from the DNA. Recorded for this sample are approximately 200,000 clones; 81% of them occurred a single time. The ten largest clonotypes hold about 9.3% of the sample.

Participants in the prospective study were enrolled through a virtual design, were aged roughly 18 to 90 years, and lived in roughly 25 United States geographic areas. To assign participants to cohorts, the prospective study relied on clinical history that participants themselves reported in a screening survey and a study questionnaire. ImmuneRACE Cohort 3 recovered participants were defined by two consecutive negative NP/OP PCR tests, healthcare professional clearance, or symptom resolution. In the prospective study, mobile phlebotomists collected whole blood, serum and a nasopharyngeal or oropharyngeal swab from each participant. Over an approximately two-month period, participants in the prospective study had the option of providing additional blood draws and questionnaires. Before DNA extraction, prospective study blood samples were shipped either frozen or at room temperature. Sequenced material: PBMCs or T cells enriched from blood (not recorded which). The clonotype was recovered from a man aged 40-49 years who had recovered from COVID-19.

The CDR3 protein is CASSPRTGGTYEQYF. The DNA sequence follows: TGTGCCAGCAGCCCAAGGACAGGAGGAACCTACGAGCAGTACTTC. The chain uses TRBV7-9 and TRBJ2-7; 7 central nucleotides agree with TRBD1. CDR1 SEHNR and CDR2 FQNEAQ were looked up in the germline V gene (reference sequence). Relative to germline, V is missing 5 bases and J is missing 2 bases, with 9 bases of the junction outside any gene match. Including cysteine and phenylalanine, the CDR3 has 15 amino acids. Kept here is only the CDR3 DNA, which spans 45 bases and is read in frame from base 1.